The sequence of this T cell receptor (beta chain) was determined in a study of CD8 T cells in ankylosing spondylitis. For this clonotype: Its antigen is undetermined.

Broader study findings: A TCR beta motif of several highly homologous variants seemed to mark ankylosing spondylitis blood. Disease-linked clones reportedly concentrated significantly in matched ankylosing spondylitis synovial fluid.

The CDR3 sequence is 17 residues long. Trimming took 0 bases from V and 5 from J, leaving 18 bases between them. Germline values: CDR1 SGDLS, CDR2 YYNGEE. MiXCR, applied by TCRdb to the 5' RACE reads, yields one record per CDR3 protein. Among 9,900 or so distinct CDR3 sequences listed, 5% to 7.5% were seen once. This sequence originates from a female donor with ankylosing spondylitis or in good health (not recorded which). The sample consisted of blood, either unsorted or a sorted T cell fraction (not recorded which). The chain employs TRBV9 and TRBJ2-1; D ambiguous. Here the CDR3 reads CASSVAKTQDPHNEQFF. CDR3 in DNA: TGTGCCAGCAGCGTAGCCAAAACCCAGGACCCGCACAATGAGCAGTTCTTC. The full variable domain, with the rest looked up from reference TRBV9 and TRBJ2-1, is DSGVTQTPKHLITATGQRVTLRCSPRSGDLSVYWYQQSLDQGLQFLIQYYNGEERAKGNILERFSAQQFPDLHSELNLSSLELGDSALYFCASSVAKTQDPHNEQFFGPGTRLTVL.